This T cell receptor beta chain was recovered during a study of blood T cell repertoires in COVID-19. Assay used: immunoSEQ multiplex PCR; TCRdb lists only in-frame clones, some missing. In the table there are fewer than 250,000 clones, 83% of which are singletons. V trimming: 2 bases; J trimming: 7 bases; junction bases outside the gene matches: 9. Per the germline V gene, CDR1 is KGHSH and CDR2 is LQKENI. The CDR3 is made up of 16 amino acids. The receptor's source is a woman aged 45-59 years who had been exposed to COVID-19. This sequence joins TRBV18 and TRBJ2-2; 8 bases map to TRBD1. The sequenced sample consisted of PBMCs or T cells enriched from blood (not recorded which). Here the CDR3 DNA reads TGTGCCAGCTCACCAAGCGCGCAGGGGGCCGTCGGGGAGCTGTTTTTT. Encoded protein: CASSPSAQGAVGELFF.